The T cell receptor beta chain described here comes from a study of blood T cell repertoires in COVID-19. Study at large: Sites in the United States, Italy and Spain provided acute and convalescent COVID-19 samples. T cells, B-cell-depleted T cells, or PBMCs provided the cDNA or gDNA that served as material.

Original data processing: Counts of nucleated cells, estimated from reference gene primer amplification, were obtained. Data came from immunoSEQ multiplex PCR; TCRdb stores just in-frame clones and leaves some out. V and J calls and clone size are those listed in that table; D and trimming were worked out from the DNA. This sample yields over 250,000 clones, of which over 70% are seen a single time; about 3.5% belongs to the top ten. This CDR3 comprises 13 residues. From germline, CDR1 is SGHRS and CDR2 YFSETQ. The junction had 7 bases not matched to a gene; V was cut back by 5 bases and J by 5 bases.

This sequence originates from a woman older than 75 with acute or convalescent COVID-19. The sequenced material came from peripheral blood. The V call is TRBV5-1, the J call TRBJ2-7; TRBD1 matches at 7 bases. The CDR3 coding sequence is TGCGCCAGCAGTTTAGACAGGGTCCACGAGCAGTACTTC. It yields the protein CASSLDRVHEQYF.